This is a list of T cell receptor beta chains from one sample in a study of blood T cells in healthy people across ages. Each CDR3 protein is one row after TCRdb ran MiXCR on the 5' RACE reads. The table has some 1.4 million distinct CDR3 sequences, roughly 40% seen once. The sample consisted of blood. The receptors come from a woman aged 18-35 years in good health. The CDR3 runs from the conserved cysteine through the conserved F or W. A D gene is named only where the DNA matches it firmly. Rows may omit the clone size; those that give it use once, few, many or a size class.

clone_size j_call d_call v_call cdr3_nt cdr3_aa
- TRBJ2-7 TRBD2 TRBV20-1 TGCAGTGCGAGACTAGCGGGAAATCACGAGCAGTACTTC CSARLAGNHEQYF
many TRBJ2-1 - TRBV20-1 TGCAGTGCTAGACACGAGTACAATGAGCAGTTCTTC CSARHEYNEQFF
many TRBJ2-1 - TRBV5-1 TGCGCCAGCAGCGCACAGGGAGGGGATAATGAGCAGTTCTTC CASSAQGGDNEQFF
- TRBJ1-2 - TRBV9 TGTGCCAGCAGCTCCCACCCCCAGGGTCTCAAAGGGCCTGGCTACACCTTC CASSSHPQGLKGPGYTF
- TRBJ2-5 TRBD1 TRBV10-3 TGTGCCATCAGTGAGACAGGGGGCCGGGGGACCCAGTACTTC CAISETGGRGTQYF
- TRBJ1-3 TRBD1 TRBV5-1 TGCGCCAGCAGCTTGGCCCCGGGACAGGGCTCTGGAAACACCATATATTTT CASSLAPGQGSGNTIYF
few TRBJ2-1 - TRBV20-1 TGCAGTGCTGAGGACCGGGCCCCCCTGCGAAAGTTCTTC CSAEDRAPLRKFF
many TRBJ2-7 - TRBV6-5 TGTGCCAGCAGTTACCGGGGCCCTTACGAGCAGTACTTC CASSYRGPYEQYF
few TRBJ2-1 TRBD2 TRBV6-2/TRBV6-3 TGTGCCAGCAGGTCTGGACTAGCGGGGGGGGGCTCCTACAATGAGCAGTTCTTC CASRSGLAGGGSYNEQFF
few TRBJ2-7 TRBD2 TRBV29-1 TGCAGCGTTGAAACGATGGCGGGAGGGGACGAGCAGTACTTC CSVETMAGGDEQYF
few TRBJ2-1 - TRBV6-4 TGTGCCAGCAGTGACTCTACATACAGCAATGAGCAGTTCTTC CASSDSTYSNEQFF
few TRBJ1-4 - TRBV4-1 TGCGCCAGCAGCCAACCCAACAGGGTGGCTAATGAAAAACTGTTTTTT CASSQPNRVANEKLFF
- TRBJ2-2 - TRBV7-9 TGTGCCAGCAGCTTAGCGGAGTGGACGTCCACCGGGGAGCTGTTTTTT CASSLAEWTSTGELFF
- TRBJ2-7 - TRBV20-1 TGCAGTGCTAGAGGACAGAAATCCTACGAGCAGTACTTC CSARGQKSYEQYF
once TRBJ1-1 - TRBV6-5 TGTGCCAGCAGTTACAGGGGCAGGAGCAACACTGAAGCTTTCTTT CASSYRGRSNTEAFF
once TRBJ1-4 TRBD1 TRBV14 TGTGCCAGCAGCCAGACAGGGGATAATGAAAAACTGTTTTTT CASSQTGDNEKLFF
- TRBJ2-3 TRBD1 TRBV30 TGTGCCTGGAGTGTACGAGGGGGCCGCTCGCAGTATTTT CAWSVRGGRSQYF
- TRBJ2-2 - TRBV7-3 TGTGCCAGCAGCCCTACTTCTGTGACCGGGGAGCTGTTTTTT CASSPTSVTGELFF
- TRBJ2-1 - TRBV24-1 TGTGCCACCAGTGACCCTCCGGGGCACGAGCAGTTCTTC CATSDPPGHEQFF
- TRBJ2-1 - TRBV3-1 TGTGCCAGCAGCCCCGAGGGTACCTACGAGCAGTTCTTC CASSPEGTYEQFF
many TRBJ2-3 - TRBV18 TGTGCCAGCAGCCCCCCGACAGATACGCAGTATTTT CASSPPTDTQYF
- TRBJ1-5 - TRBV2 TGTGCCTGCAAGGGGACCTGGGATCAGCCCCAGCATTTT CACKGTWDQPQHF
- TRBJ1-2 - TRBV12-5 TGTGCTAGTGGTGGGGACATGACCTATGGCTACACCTTC CASGGDMTYGYTF
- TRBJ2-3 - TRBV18 TGTGCCAGCTCATCGGGGACTTCTACAGGACCAGATACGCAGTATTTT CASSSGTSTGPDTQYF
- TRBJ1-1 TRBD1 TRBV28 TGTGCCAGCAGTTCAAACCGGGGGACAGGGAAGCCTGAAGCTTTCTTT CASSSNRGTGKPEAFF
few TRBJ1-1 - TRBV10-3 TGTGCCATCAGTGTTGATAGGAACTTGAACACTGAAGCTTTCTTT CAISVDRNLNTEAFF
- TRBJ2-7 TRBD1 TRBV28 TGTGACAGCATAAGACAGGGGGGAAACTACGAGCAGTACTTC CDSIRQGGNYEQYF
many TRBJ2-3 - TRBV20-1 TGCAGAGTCAAATCCGGAGATACGCAGTATTTT CRVKSGDTQYF
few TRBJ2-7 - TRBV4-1 TGCGCCAGCAGCCAAGACTCCCTACAGACCACCTACGAGCAGTACTTC CASSQDSLQTTYEQYF
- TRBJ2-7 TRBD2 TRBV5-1 TGCGCCAGCAGCTTGGCCGTGGGACTAGCGGTCCACAATGAGCAGTACTTC CASSLAVGLAVHNEQYF